The 28 T cell receptor beta chains reported below all come from one sample, sequenced in a study of T cell repertoires in cytomegalovirus infection. Each CDR3 protein is one row after TCRdb ran MiXCR on the reads. Of more than 650,000 distinct CDR3 sequences in the sample, approximately 40% are singletons; the top ten hold around 3%. The sequencing input was PBMCs. The receptors come from a human donor in good health (CMV status not recorded). Some clones in this sample may be carry-over from other donors' samples.

This clonotype was counted at least ten times. The V gene is TRBV7-2, the J gene TRBJ2-5; perhaps TRBD2 as D (5 bases). Germline CDR1 reads SGHTA; CDR2 reads FQGNSA. V shed 6 bases and J shed 5 bases, with 25 bases lying between them. The length of the CDR3 is 17 residues. CDR3 amino acids: CASRRGSIGPVPETQYF. In nucleotides, the CDR3 is TGTGCCAGCAGAAGAGGGTCCATCGGGCCTGTTCCGGAGACCCAGTACTTC.

The chain carries TRBV10-3 and TRBJ1-1; 10 bases match TRBD1. This CDR3 has 14 residues. Trimming cost V 10 bases and J 4 bases; bases outside gene matches: 9. Germline CDR1 reads ENHRY; CDR2 reads SYGVKD. As DNA, the CDR3 is TGTGCCACTAAATTGGGACAGGGGTTCACTGAAGCTTTCTTT. It specifies CATKLGQGFTEAFF.

The V gene is TRBV20-1, the J gene TRBJ2-3, with TRBD2 identical over 7 bases. Germline CDR1 DFQATT, CDR2 SNEGSKA (reference sequence). With V trimmed by 3 bases and J by 0 bases, 3 bases remained unmatched. CDR3 length equals 14 residues. CDR3 protein: CSASRGGSTDTQYF. CDR3 nucleotide sequence: TGCAGTGCTAGCCGGGGAGGGAGCACAGATACGCAGTATTTT.

The CDR3: CASSPGSGGGEKLFF. The DNA for the CDR3 is TGTGCCAGCAGCCCGGGGTCTGGGGGGGGTGAAAAACTGTTTTTT. This chain joins TRBV7-2 and TRBJ1-4, with D possibly matching TRBD1 (5 bases). Germline V gene data show CDR1 as SGHTA and CDR2 as FQGNSA. Trimming took 5 bases from V and 7 from J, leaving 17 bases between them. CDR3 length: 15 residues.

This clonotype has a count of ten or more. The chain couples TRBV4-1 to TRBJ2-1; 13 nucleotides match TRBD2. The V gene's germline CDR1 is MGHRA and CDR2 YSYEKL. The CDR3 is 19 amino acids. V gave up 2 bases and J gave up 5 bases; unmatched junction bases: 12. The CDR3 DNA is TGCGCCAGCAGCCAAAGGACTAGCGGGAGAGTAAAAAGGAACAATGAGCAGTTCTTC. This encodes CASSQRTSGRVKRNNEQFF.

This clonotype was observed many times. The V gene is TRBV28, the J gene TRBJ2-1; 12 bases are shared with TRBD2. The CDR3 extends over 14 amino acids. The germline CDR1 and CDR2 sequences are MDHEN and SYDVKM. J was trimmed by 7 bases and V by 6 bases; bases with no gene match: 4. In nucleotides, the CDR3 is TGTGCCAGCAGCCTAGCGGGGGGGGTAAATGAGCAGTTCTTC. Its translation: CASSLAGGVNEQFF.

Of note for this clonotype: This clone may be a read error of a much larger clone one base away. The genes are TRBV7-2 and TRBJ1-5, with 7 bases aligning to TRBD1. Germline loops: CDR1 SGHTA, CDR2 FQGNSA. The CDR3 has 15 residues. CDR3 sequence: CASSSTTGLGEPQNF. The CDR3 bases are TGTGCCAGCAGCTCTACGACAGGGTTAGGAGAGCCCCAGAATTTT.

The table lists this clonotype with a few counts. V usage is TRBV6-2 or TRBV6-3 and J usage is TRBJ2-3, with 10 bases fitting TRBD2. CDR1 is MNHEY and CDR2 is SVGEGT in the germline V gene. The CDR3 totals 15 residues. The V and J ends lost 6 bases and 8 bases, in that order; junction bases with no gene match: 11. The CDR3: CASSPTSGTGGTQYF. CDR3 sequence (DNA): TGTGCCAGCAGCCCAACTAGCGGGACGGGTGGTACGCAGTATTTT.

CDR3 protein: CASSFPQKGTSGSKNTDTQYF. The CDR3 DNA is TGTGCCAGCAGTTTCCCACAAAAGGGGACTAGCGGGAGCAAGAACACAGATACGCAGTATTTT. The rearrangement joins TRBV28 to TRBJ2-3; 14 bases align to TRBD2. This CDR3 is built from 21 residues. CDR1 is MDHEN, CDR2 SYDVKM, per germline. V shed 3 bases, J shed 2 bases, and the junction held 16 bases outside the gene matches.

The V call is TRBV14, the J call TRBJ1-4; D gene unclear. V lost 4 bases to trimming and J lost 3 bases, with 9 bases between them. The CDR3 runs 14 residues. Per germline, CDR1 SGHDN and CDR2 FVKESK. The CDR3 protein is CASSLQLANEKLFF. The DNA of the CDR3 is TGTGCCAGCAGCCTTCAGTTAGCTAATGAAAAACTGTTTTTT.

This clonotype was picked up a small number of times. CDR3 residues: CASSLAKYRDRGNSPLHF. The CDR3 nucleotides read TGTGCCAGCAGCTTAGCGAAATACCGGGACAGGGGAAATTCACCCCTCCACTTT. The chain combines TRBV7-8 with TRBJ1-6; 10 bases line up with TRBD1. Germline-derived CDR1 and CDR2 are SGHVS and FQNEAQ. The CDR3 loop spans 18 amino acids. Trimming at V came to 0 bases and at J to 7 bases, leaving 9 bases not matched to a gene.

This chain uses TRBV12-3 or TRBV12-4 with TRBJ2-3, with 11 bases identical to TRBD2. J was trimmed by 0 bases and V by 8 bases; bases with no gene match: 10. This CDR3 is 17 amino acids long. The chain's CDR3 is CASLGLAENSSTDTQYF. The CDR3 DNA reads TGTGCCAGCTTGGGACTAGCGGAAAATTCTAGCACAGATACGCAGTATTTT.

About this clonotype itself: Since no conserved phenylalanine or tryptophan closes the CDR3, a read error is the likely cause. The chain uses TRBV20-1 and TRBJ2-5, with 7 nucleotides matching TRBD2. Germline V gives CDR1 DFQATT, CDR2 SNEGSKA (reference sequence). After removal of 2 bases from V and 2 bases from J, the junction contained 2 bases not matched to a gene. This CDR3 is built from 13 residues. CDR3 bases: TGCAGTGCTAGACTTAGCGGGCAAGAGACCCAGTACTTA. The encoded protein is CSARLSGQETQYL.

The CDR3 is CAISGPASYEQYF. The CDR3 DNA is TGTGCCATCAGTGGGCCGGCGTCCTACGAGCAGTACTTC. This chain links TRBV10-3 with TRBJ2-7; D is ambiguous. This CDR3 is 13 amino acids long. The V end lost 4 bases, the J end lost 1 base, and 8 bases lay between the germline ends. Looked up from germline, CDR1 is ENHRY and CDR2 is SYGVKD.

The table lists this clonotype with a few counts. The chain joins TRBV5-1 to TRBJ2-3; D is unclear. Germline CDR1 is SGHRS and CDR2 is YFSETQ. V shed 0 bases and J shed 2 bases, with 13 bases lying between them. The CDR3 runs 16 residues. The CDR3 DNA sequence: TGCGCCAGCAGCTTGGACCAGGCCCAGTCCACAGATACGCAGTATTTT. Protein: CASSLDQAQSTDTQYF.

This clonotype was counted a few times. The chain uses TRBV28 and TRBJ2-1; 12 positions match TRBD2. The germline V gene has CDR1 MDHEN and CDR2 SYDVKM. J was trimmed by 9 bases and V by 6 bases; bases with no gene match: 15. CDR3 length equals 17 residues. CDR3 DNA sequence: TGTGCCAGCAGCCCCCACCTGACTAGCGGGAGATCGAGTGAGCAGTTCTTC. It is translated as CASSPHLTSGRSSEQFF. Variable domain in full (rest from reference TRBV28 and TRBJ2-1): DVKVTQSSRYLVKRTGEKVFLECVQDMDHENMFWYRQDPGLGLRLIYFSYDVKMKEKGDIPEGYSVSREKKERFSLILESASTNQTSMYLCASSPHLTSGRSSEQFFGPGTRLTVL.

In this sample, this clonotype turned up once. The V gene is TRBV12-3 or TRBV12-4, the J gene TRBJ2-5, with 8 bases matching TRBD1. This CDR3 is built from 13 residues. V dropped 5 bases and J dropped 6; count of bases not matched to a gene: 5. The CDR3 DNA is TGTGCCAGCAGTCGGACAGGGCAAAAGACCCAGTACTTC. Its translation: CASSRTGQKTQYF.

The table lists this clonotype with a count of one. The chain uses TRBV2 and TRBJ2-7, with D perhaps given as TRBD1 or TRBD2 (6 bases each). With 6 bases removed from V and 2 bases from J, the gap between germline ends came to 14 bases. Germline V CDR1 and CDR2: SNHLY, FYNNEI. The CDR3 is 14 residues long. For the CDR3, the DNA is TGTGCCAGCAGAGGAGGGGGACGGACCTACGAGCAGTACTTC. The encoded protein is CASRGGGRTYEQYF. The complete variable domain, with remaining parts taken from reference TRBV2 and TRBJ2-7, reads EPEVTQTPSHQVTQMGQEVILRCVPISNHLYFYWYRQILGQKVEFLVSFYNNEISEKSEIFDDQFSVERPDGSNFTLKIRSTKLEDSAMYFCASRGGGRTYEQYFGPGTRLTVT.

This clonotype was detected a few times. The chain combines TRBV19 with TRBJ2-1; D may be TRBD1 or TRBD2 (5 bases each). The CDR3 spans 15 residues. Trimming pared 4 bases from V and 4 bases from J, leaving 14 bases between. The V gene's germline CDR1 is LNHDA and CDR2 SQIVND (reference sequence). CDR3 loop: CASSRVGTPYNEQFF. The CDR3, as DNA: TGTGCCAGTAGTAGAGTCGGGACGCCTTACAATGAGCAGTTCTTC.

Points on this clonotype: The junction shows a germline mismatch at one end, possibly a read error. The chain combines TRBV20-1 with TRBJ1-6, with 10 bases lining up with TRBD1. Germline lookup yields CDR1 DFQATT and CDR2 SNEGSKA (reference sequence). There are 15 residues in the CDR3. CDR3 amino acids: CSSRKTGGLNSPLHF. CDR3 bases: TGCAGTTCTAGGAAGACAGGGGGCCTTAATTCACCCCTCCACTTT.

This clonotype has a handful of counts. The genes are TRBV7-2 and TRBJ2-7, with a weak D call TRBD1 (6 bases). Trimming took off 5 bases at V and 2 bases at J, with 13 bases between the two ends. This CDR3 has 14 residues. The germline CDR1 and CDR2 sequences are SGHTA and FQGNSA. Here the CDR3 reads CASSPTTGPYEQYF. The DNA for the CDR3 is TGTGCCAGCAGCCCTACCACAGGGCCCTACGAGCAGTACTTC.

As concerns this clonotype: This may be a read error, as it is one base from a much larger clone. Because the CDR3 is missing its conserved closing phenylalanine or tryptophan, this is likely a read error. This rearrangement joins TRBV7-6 to TRBJ2-1, with no clear D. Trimming removed 1 base from V and 9 bases from J, with 16 bases in between. The CDR3 is 15 amino acids. Looked up from germline, CDR1 is SGHVS and CDR2 is FNYEAQ. The CDR3 loop reads CASSLDPTLPVEQFL. The CDR3 DNA is TGTGCCAGCAGCTTAGATCCCACATTACCGGTTGAGCAGTTCTTA.

The V call is TRBV10-3, the J call TRBJ2-1; D may be TRBD1 (6 bases). The V and J ends lost 5 bases and 6 bases respectively, with 11 bases between them. Germline-derived CDR1 and CDR2 are ENHRY and SYGVKD. The CDR3 runs 13 residues. The CDR3 DNA reads TGTGCCATCAGTATACCGACAGGCAATGAGCAGTTCTTC. It translates to CAISIPTGNEQFF.

The chain recombines TRBV7-9 with TRBJ2-3; 14 nucleotides align to TRBD2. Germline V lookup: CDR1 SEHNR, CDR2 FQNEAQ (reference sequence). V shed 2 bases and J 6 bases; nucleotides not matched to a gene: 7. The CDR3 spans 17 residues. The CDR3 coding sequence is TGTGCCAGCAGCTTAACGGGACTAGCGGGAGCGGCGGATACGCAGTATTTT. Translating gives CASSLTGLAGAADTQYF. Full variable domain (missing parts from reference TRBV7-9 and TRBJ2-3): DTGVSQNPRHKITKRGQNVTFRCDPISEHNRLYWYRQTLGQGPEFLTYFQNEAQLEKSRLLSDRFSAERPKGSFSTLEIQRTEQGDSAMYLCASSLTGLAGAADTQYFGPGTRLTVL.

This rearrangement joins TRBV7-2 to TRBJ2-1; tentatively, D is TRBD1 (6 bases). CDR3 size: 13 residues. Germline V gene sequence: CDR1 SGHTA, CDR2 FQGNSA. Trimming removed 3 bases from V and 10 bases from J, with 13 bases in between. CDR3 sequence (DNA): TGTGCCAGCAGCTTTACCGGGACAAGGGAGCAGTTCTTC. It specifies CASSFTGTREQFF.

V usage is TRBV14 and J usage is TRBJ2-1; D ambiguous. There are 13 residues in the CDR3. Between the trimmed V and J ends, which lost 0 bases and 8 bases, there was a span of 8 bases. Germline CDR1 and CDR2: SGHDN and FVKESK. CDR3 residues: CASSQESRDEQFF. The CDR3 nucleotides read TGTGCCAGCAGCCAAGAGTCCCGGGATGAGCAGTTCTTC.

J is TRBJ2-1 and V is TRBV7-2; 12 bases fit TRBD2. Losses at the gene ends were 4 bases for V and 9 bases for J; bases not matched to a gene: 13. CDR1 and CDR2 from the germline V gene are SGHTA and FQGNSA. The CDR3 has 17 amino acids. DNA of the CDR3: TGTGCCAGCAGCTCCCTCCGACTAGCGGGGGCCCTCGGTGAGCAGTTCTTC. Amino acid sequence: CASSSLRLAGALGEQFF.

This chain joins TRBV7-9 and TRBJ1-3; D might be TRBD1 (6 bases). The CDR3 has 18 amino acids. Per the germline V gene, CDR1 is SEHNR and CDR2 is FQNEAQ (reference sequence). With 5 bases removed from V and 2 bases from J, the gap between germline ends came to 22 bases. The CDR3 region has the DNA TGTGCCAGCAGCCCTAGGGGGGGACGAGAGGGGACTGGAAACACCATATATTTT. Its protein product is CASSPRGGREGTGNTIYF.